This T cell receptor (beta chain) was captured by sequencing in a study of Ad26.COV2.S vaccination and SARS-CoV-2 variants. Study context: Participants got Ad26.COV2.S intramuscularly, once or twice 56 days apart. Broader study findings: Vaccinated and placebo-treated recipients had similar non-spike TCR breadth.

The protocol was immunoSEQ multiplex PCR, while the TCRdb copy is restricted to in-frame clones and leaves out a portion. The sample contains some 340,000 clones, about 82% of which appear only once. As to this clone: Its antigen is not identified.

CDR3 length: 16 residues. V was clipped by 9 bases and J by 5 bases; unmatched bases: 13. Germline CDR1 and CDR2: SNHLY and FYNNEI. The sample's treatment: around 19 received Ad26.COV2.S at low or high dose, single or two shots; 5 received placebo; per-sample allocation not given. Repertoires come from day 63 after the first vaccine or placebo injection. Wuhan-strain SARS-CoV-2 spike was expressed by the Ad26 vector that made up the vaccine. This TCR came from a person between 18 and 59 years old who received the Ad26.COV2.S COVID-19 vaccine or a placebo. The J gene is TRBJ1-2, the V gene TRBV2, with TRBD1 matching over 12 bases. The sample consisted of peripheral blood, taken in a trial of Ad26.COV2.S vaccine versus placebo. CDR3 protein: CASDSGTGGGQYGYTF. The DNA of the CDR3 is TGTGCCAGTGACTCCGGGACAGGGGGCGGTCAATATGGCTACACCTTC.